These 29 T cell receptor beta chains were all obtained from the same sample, sequenced in a study of regulatory T cells in long-lasting Graves disease. Time point of the sample: newly diagnosed GD, antithyroid drugs for less than 3 months. Making the TCR library involved RNA that had been extracted from PBMCs. Researchers made TCR beta libraries by using iRepertoire HTBI primers and running Arm-PCR on CDR3 regions. TCRdb processed the multiplex PCR reads anew with MiXCR; each CDR3 protein has one entry. This sample carries some 410,000 distinct CDR3 sequences, 15% to 20% of them seen once, and the ten largest clones take approximately 11%. These same data were also listed under a study on T cells in Graves' hyperthyroidism and ophthalmopathy.

The material sequenced was peripheral blood mononuclear cells (PBMCs), taken at new diagnosis, from a patient treated with antithyroid drugs. These TCRs come from a woman aged 30 to 39 with Graves disease.

A few counts support this clonotype. V and J are TRBV12-3 or TRBV12-4 and TRBJ2-2; tentatively, D is TRBD1 (6 bases). This CDR3 has 14 residues. The V end lost 1 base, the J end lost 6 bases, and 9 bases lay between the germline ends. The CDR3 region has the DNA TGTGCCAGCAGTTTAGTGGGGGCATCCGGGGAGCTGTTTTTT. It is translated as CASSLVGASGELFF.

This clonotype came up a few times. The genes are TRBV6-9 and TRBJ2-3, with D perhaps matching TRBD2 (6 bases). CDR3 length: 17 amino acids. Trimming pared 3 bases from V and 1 base from J, leaving 17 bases between. Germline V gene lookup returns CDR1 MNHGY and CDR2 SVAAGI. CDR3 nucleotide sequence: TGTGCCAGCAGTTACCTCTCTCGCGGGGTCGGCACAGATACGCAGTATTTT. Its translation: CASSYLSRGVGTDTQYF.

The rearrangement links TRBV28 to TRBJ2-7; 11 nucleotides agree with TRBD2. Germline V gives CDR1 MDHEN, CDR2 SYDVKM. The CDR3 is 17 amino acids. The J segment lost 3 bases and the V segment lost 1 base, leaving 8 bases of the junction unmatched. In DNA form, the CDR3 reads TGTGCCAGCAGTTTATTTGTGACTAGCGGGGAAGACTACGAGCAGTACTTC. Translating it yields CASSLFVTSGEDYEQYF.

A few counts support this clonotype. The chain links TRBV7-2 to TRBJ2-3; D perhaps matches TRBD2 (6 bases). The CDR3 loop spans 16 amino acids. V dropped 5 bases and J dropped 6 bases, with 21 bases sitting between them. Germline V gene sequence: CDR1 SGHTA, CDR2 FQGNSA. The DNA for the CDR3 is TGTGCCAGCAGCCCGCAGAGGGCGGGAATGTCGGATACGCAGTATTTT. It yields the protein CASSPQRAGMSDTQYF.

The chain recombines TRBV7-9 with TRBJ2-3; unclear D gene. The CDR3 has 12 amino acids. V was clipped by 5 bases and J by 5 bases, with 8 bases between them. CDR1 is SEHNR, CDR2 FQNEAQ, per germline (reference sequence). The CDR3 DNA sequence: TGTGCCAGCAGCCGTACACGAGATACGCAGTATTTT. Protein sequence: CASSRTRDTQYF.

This clonotype has only a few counts. A much more abundant neighbour one base away suggests this may be a read error. The chain is built from TRBV11-2 and TRBJ2-7; D is unresolved. This CDR3 is built from 11 residues. V was clipped by 6 bases and J by 5 bases, with 8 bases between them. Germline V gene lookup returns CDR1 SGHAT and CDR2 FQNNGV. CDR3 DNA: TGTGCCAGCAGTCAAGGACACGAGCAGTACTTC. Its protein is CASSQGHEQYF.

This clonotype was seen at least ten times. The chain has TRBV7-2 and TRBJ2-7; 11 nucleotides agree with TRBD1. The CDR3 covers 15 residues. Unmatched junction bases numbered 8, after V lost 1 base and J lost 9 bases. Per germline, CDR1 SGHTA and CDR2 FQGNSA. The CDR3: CASSLEGTGGAGQYF. The CDR3 DNA is TGTGCCAGCAGCTTAGAAGGGACAGGGGGTGCTGGGCAGTACTTC.

The table lists this clonotype with many counts. CDR3 nucleotides: TGTGCCAGCAGCTTAGCCGCAGGGCCCAATCAGCCCCAGCATTTT. It yields the protein CASSLAAGPNQPQHF. V is TRBV7-6 and J is TRBJ1-5; possible D gene TRBD1, 5 bases. The V end was cut by 0 bases, the J end by 3 bases, with 9 bases between. The CDR3 length is 15 residues. Germline assignment: CDR1 SGHVS and CDR2 FNYEAQ.

The CDR3 DNA reads TGCAGTGCTAGAGAGGGCTTGAACACTGAAGCTTTCTTT. It yields the protein CSAREGLNTEAFF. J is TRBJ1-1 and V is TRBV20-1, with D uncertain. The CDR3 extends over 13 amino acids. V gave up 0 bases and J gave up 0 bases, with 5 bases separating them. Germline V gene sequence: CDR1 DFQATT, CDR2 SNEGSKA (reference sequence).

This chain joins TRBV24-1 and TRBJ1-2; 7 bases are shared with TRBD1. The CDR3 has 14 residues. V lost 4 bases, J lost 4 bases, and 5 bases stayed unmatched. CDR1 is KGHDR, CDR2 SFDVKD, per germline. CDR3 sequence reads: CATSDPRQGYGYTF. The CDR3 nucleotides are TGTGCCACCAGTGACCCCCGACAGGGCTATGGCTACACCTTC.

Points on this clonotype: Since a much larger clone is just one base distant, this may be a read error. The chain carries TRBV12-3 or TRBV12-4 and TRBJ2-7; TRBD1 might be the D (6 bases). There are 14 residues in the CDR3. Trimming took 5 bases from V and 6 from J, leaving 17 bases between them. The CDR3 region has the DNA TGTGCCAGCAGTACCTACAGGGACCTCTCCGAGCAGTACTTC. This gives the protein CASSTYRDLSEQYF.

This clonotype was detected ten times or more. The J gene is TRBJ1-4, the V gene TRBV3-1; TRBD1 might be the D (5 bases). The CDR3 has 14 residues. V lost 0 bases, J lost 6 bases, and 8 bases lay in between. Germline V CDR1 and CDR2: LGHDT, YNNKEL (reference sequence). CDR3 residues: CASSQDLQDEKLFF. In DNA, the CDR3 is TGTGCCAGCAGCCAAGATTTACAGGATGAAAAACTGTTTTTT. Full variable domain (rest looked up from reference TRBV3-1 and TRBJ1-4): DTAVSQTPKYLVTQMGNDKSIKCEQNLGHDTMYWYKQDSKKFLKIMFSYNNKELIINETVPNRFSPKSPDKAHLNLHINSLELGDSAVYFCASSQDLQDEKLFFGSGTQLSVL.

The chain carries TRBV9 and TRBJ2-7; 7 nucleotides match TRBD1. The CDR3 spans 15 residues. After removal of 3 bases from V and 1 base from J, the junction contained 7 bases not matched to a gene. Germline V gene sequence: CDR1 SGDLS, CDR2 YYNGEE. The CDR3 DNA reads TGTGCCAGCAGCGGGCCCGGGACAGTGTCCTACGAGCAGTACTTC. Its translation is CASSGPGTVSYEQYF.

This rearrangement joins TRBV12-5 to TRBJ2-7, with a weak D call TRBD2 (6 bases). The V gene's germline CDR1 is LGHNT and CDR2 FRNRAP. CDR3 length: 16 amino acids. The V gene lost 5 bases and the J gene lost 6 bases, with 23 bases spanning the gap. This CDR3 is CASGPPRDSKTREQYF. The CDR3 nucleotides are TGTGCTAGTGGTCCCCCGCGGGACTCCAAGACCCGCGAGCAGTACTTC.

For this clonotype: A clone one base away is much larger, so this may be a read error. V and J are TRBV18 and TRBJ2-3; tentative D call: TRBD1 (5 bases). The closer fit of TRBJ2-1 to the DNA end suggests the J call may be wrong. The CDR3 covers 14 residues. Germline V gives CDR1 KGHSH, CDR2 LQKENI. Here the CDR3 DNA reads TGTGCCAGCTCACCAGCAGGGTGGTCCTACGAGCAGTTCTTC. It encodes CASSPAGWSYEQFF.

This clonotype was seen many times. The rearrangement links TRBV3-1 to TRBJ1-2; 8 bases line up with TRBD1. The germline V gene has CDR1 LGHDT and CDR2 YNNKEL (reference sequence). The CDR3 is 13 amino acids. V gave up 1 base and J gave up 8 bases; unmatched junction bases: 3. In nucleotides, the CDR3 is TGTGCCAGCAGCCAAGCAGGGGGCGAAGGCTACACCTTC. As protein: CASSQAGGEGYTF.

Many counts were recorded for this clonotype. The chain combines TRBV27 with TRBJ2-7; D might be TRBD2 (5 bases). The CDR3 is 11 residues long. CDR1 and CDR2 (germline): MNHEY, SMNVEV (reference sequence). Between the trimmed V and J ends, which lost 10 bases and 4 bases, there was a span of 11 bases. The CDR3 nucleotides read TGTGCCACCTCAGAGGGTTACGAGCAGTACTTC. This translates into CATSEGYEQYF.

For this clonotype: A much larger clone lies one base from this, so it may be a read error. The chain combines TRBV7-9 with TRBJ2-3; D could derive from TRBD1 or TRBD2 (5 bases each). Between the trimmed V and J ends, which lost 8 bases and 5 bases, there was a span of 14 bases. Germline V CDR1 and CDR2: SEHNR, FQNEAQ (reference sequence). This CDR3 is 13 amino acids long. The CDR3 is CASCRGTGDTQYF. The CDR3 bases are TGTGCCAGCTGCCGGGGCACCGGAGATACGCAGTATTTT.

A note on this clonotype: Sequence at one end of the junction differs from germline and may be a read error. V is TRBV20-1 and J is TRBJ1-2; D may be TRBD1 (5 bases). This CDR3 has 14 amino acids. Germline V gene sequence: CDR1 DFQATT, CDR2 SNEGSKA (reference sequence). CDR3 DNA sequence: TGCAGTGCTAGGGATTTGACAGAGAGGTATGGCTCCACCTTC. Translated, it gives CSARDLTERYGSTF.

This clonotype was detected ten times or more. The CDR3 bases are TGTGCCAGCAGCTCCCGGGACCCTCCCCGGGCAGCTTTCTTT. It yields the protein CASSSRDPPRAAFF. This chain connects TRBV7-2 to TRBJ1-1; TRBD1 is a possible D gene (5 bases). CDR3 length: 14 amino acids. Trimming took 4 bases from V and 10 from J, leaving 19 bases between them. Germline V gene sequence: CDR1 SGHTA, CDR2 FQGNSA.

The chain recombines TRBV4-1 with TRBJ2-7; TRBD1 matches 8 bases. CDR1 and CDR2 from the germline V gene are MGHRA and YSYEKL. This CDR3 is built from 13 residues. J was trimmed by 5 bases and V by 4 bases; bases with no gene match: 4. The CDR3 nucleotides are TGCGCCAGCAGCCTTATGACAGGGGACGAGCAGTACTTC. It is translated as CASSLMTGDEQYF.

In this sample, this clonotype turned up once. The J gene is TRBJ2-5, the V gene TRBV6-2 or TRBV6-3; possible D gene TRBD2, 5 bases. Germline CDR1 MNHEY, CDR2 SVGEGT. The CDR3 extends over 19 amino acids. V was cut by 5 bases and J by 1 base, with 26 bases left in between. The CDR3 sequence: CASSPPNLRRALSQETQYF. As DNA, the CDR3 is TGTGCCAGCAGTCCCCCGAACCTTAGGCGGGCACTCTCCCAAGAGACCCAGTACTTC.

This clonotype was detected many times. The V and J genes are TRBV18 and TRBJ2-2; D gene ambiguous. Germline V gene sequence: CDR1 KGHSH, CDR2 LQKENI. The CDR3 has 16 residues. The ends were cut back, 6 bases at V and 4 bases at J, with 18 bases in the middle. CDR3 loop: CASSGQSLTFTGELFF. CDR3 bases: TGTGCCAGCTCCGGGCAGAGTCTGACTTTCACCGGGGAGCTGTTTTTT.

There are many counts of this clonotype. The chain links TRBV29-1 to TRBJ2-1; tentative D call: TRBD2 (6 bases). Germline assignment: CDR1 SQVTM and CDR2 ANQGSEA. V lost 1 base and J lost 3, with 13 bases in between. There are 15 residues in the CDR3. In nucleotides, the CDR3 is TGCAGCGTTGAAGGAGGGCGGAGGGGCTACAATGAGCAGTTCTTC. It codes for CSVEGGRRGYNEQFF.

In its sample, this clonotype was seen many times. The chain combines TRBV11-2 with TRBJ2-1; D is undetermined. CDR1 is SGHAT and CDR2 is FQNNGV in the germline V gene. Trimming stripped 5 bases from V and 5 bases from J, with 7 bases between. CDR3 length equals 12 residues. The DNA of the CDR3 is TGTGCCAGCAGCCCCGGTAACAATGAGCAGTTCTTC. Translation: CASSPGNNEQFF.

This clonotype was seen at least ten times. This rearrangement joins TRBV11-1 to TRBJ2-5; the D gene is possibly TRBD2 (5 bases). There are 14 residues in the CDR3. Germline V lookup: CDR1 SGHAT, CDR2 FQDESV (reference sequence). Trimming took off 3 bases at V and 4 bases at J, with 12 bases between the two ends. CDR3 in DNA: TGTGCCAGCAGCTTGGGCGGGTCAGGAGAGACCCAGTACTTC. It codes for CASSLGGSGETQYF. Filled out from reference TRBV11-1 and TRBJ2-5, the complete variable domain reads EAEVAQSPRYKITEKSQAVAFWCDPISGHATLYWYRQILGQGPELLVQFQDESVVDDSQLPKDRFSAERLKGVDSTLKIQPAELGDSAMYLCASSLGGSGETQYFGPGTRLLVL.

CDR3 in DNA: TGCAGTGCCTGGTGGAGCGGGAGCTACAATGAGCAGTTCTTC. Translation: CSAWWSGSYNEQFF. The gene calls are TRBV20-1 and TRBJ2-1; 8 bases are shared with TRBD2. The germline V gene encodes CDR1 DFQATT and CDR2 SNEGSKA (reference sequence). V was pared by 6 bases and J by 3 bases, with 7 bases of the junction left unmatched. The CDR3 is 14 amino acids.

The rearrangement uses TRBV6-1 and TRBJ1-2; 7 bases line up with TRBD1. The CDR3 runs to 15 residues. The germline gives CDR1 MNHNS, CDR2 SASEGT. V was clipped by 2 bases and J by 4 bases; unmatched bases: 7. CDR3 sequence (DNA): TGTGCCAGCAGTGAAAAAAGGACAGGCATCTATGGCTACACCTTC. Encoded protein: CASSEKRTGIYGYTF.

The chain carries TRBV27 and TRBJ1-5; maybe TRBD1 (6 bases). V lost 10 bases and J 2 bases, leaving 18 bases between the germline ends. The CDR3 loop spans 15 amino acids. Germline CDR1 is MNHEY and CDR2 is SMNVEV (reference sequence). This CDR3 reads CATRGGDARNQPQHF. The CDR3 bases are TGTGCCACCAGGGGCGGGGATGCGCGCAATCAGCCCCAGCATTTT.